This T cell receptor beta chain was documented in a study of cytomegalovirus exposure and HLA in healthy donors. About the study: The use of the same platform for the roughly 110 validation repertoires and the roughly 630 first-cohort repertoires was reported by a later analysis. The study's findings and limits: In vitro checks showed that a few CMV-associated chains really do target CMV antigens.

The donors were in the roughly 120-subject validation cohort, distinct from the roughly 670-subject first cohort. In regard to this clone: Antigen unknown.

V gave up 1 base and J gave up 5 bases, with 15 bases separating them. The CDR3 consists of 16 residues. Germline lookup yields CDR1 LNHDA and CDR2 SQIVND (reference sequence). Some clones are missing from TCRdb's copy, which holds only in-frame ones; the method was immunoSEQ multiplex PCR. The sample yields roughly 100,000 clones, less than 95% seen once. The chain carries TRBV19 and TRBJ1-3; D is uncertain. Sequenced sample: PBMCs. The clonotype originates from a woman in her late teens or twenties in good health and CMV-seronegative. The CDR3 region is CASSIVTGEPRNTIYF. CDR3 DNA sequence: TGTGCCAGTAGTATAGTGACCGGGGAGCCTAGAAACACCATATATTTT.